The sequence of this TCR beta chain was determined in a study of T cell changes during pregnancy in multiple sclerosis. Assay: immunoSEQ multiplex PCR; the TCRdb copy retains only in-frame clones and omits some. The sample has 40,000 to 50,000 clones, 92% seen once; the top ten hold around 0.38%. The CDR3 length is 15 residues. With 2 bases clipped from V and 6 bases from J, the junction kept 3 bases outside the gene matches. Germline CDR1 and CDR2: SGHRS and YFSETQ. This sequence joins TRBV5-1 and TRBJ2-1; TRBD2 matches at 12 bases. The receptor comes from a female donor in good health, enrolled as a control in a pregnancy study. The specimen was CD4+ T cells from peripheral blood mononuclear cells, collected in the second trimester of pregnancy. The CDR3 spells CASSLTSGGLNEQFF. The DNA of the CDR3 is TGCGCCAGCAGCTTAACTAGCGGGGGGCTCAATGAGCAGTTCTTC.